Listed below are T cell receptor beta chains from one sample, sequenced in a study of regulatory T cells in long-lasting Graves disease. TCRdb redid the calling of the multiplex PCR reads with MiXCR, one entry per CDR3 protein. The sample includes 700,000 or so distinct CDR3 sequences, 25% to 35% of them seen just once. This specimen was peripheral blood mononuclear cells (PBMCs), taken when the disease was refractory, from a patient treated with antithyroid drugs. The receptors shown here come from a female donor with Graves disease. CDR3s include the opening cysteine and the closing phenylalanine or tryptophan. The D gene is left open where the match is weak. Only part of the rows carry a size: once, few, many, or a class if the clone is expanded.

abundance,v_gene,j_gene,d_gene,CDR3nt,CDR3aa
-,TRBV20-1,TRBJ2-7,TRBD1,TGCAGTGCTAATAGACAGGGTGGGTACGAGCAGTACTTC,CSANRQGGYEQYF
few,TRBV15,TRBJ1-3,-,TGTGCCACCAGCAGAGGGGCAGGCAATGAAAACACCATATATTTT,CATSRGAGNENTIYF
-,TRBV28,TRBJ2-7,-,TGTGCCAGCAGTTTTGGCAGGGCGACCTACGAGCAGTACTTC,CASSFGRATYEQYF
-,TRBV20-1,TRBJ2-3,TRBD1,TGCAGTGCTAGGGGATCAGCTGACAGGGTGAAGACAGATACGCAGTATTTT,CSARGSADRVKTDTQYF
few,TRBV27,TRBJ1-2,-,TGTGCCAGCAGCCCAACAGGGACCGGGCATGGCTACACCTTC,CASSPTGTGHGYTF
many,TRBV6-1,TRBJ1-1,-,TGTGCCAGCAGTGTACGTGGGGATGTGAACACTGAAGCTTTCTTT,CASSVRGDVNTEAFF
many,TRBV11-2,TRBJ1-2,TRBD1,TGTGCCAGCAGCTACCCCTCAGGGGGCTGGAATGGCTACACCTTC,CASSYPSGGWNGYTF
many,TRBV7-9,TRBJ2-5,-,TGTGCCAGCAGCCCTGGACACCAAGAGACCCAGTACTTC,CASSPGHQETQYF
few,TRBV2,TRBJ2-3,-,TGTGCCAGCAGTGAACTAGTCCCCGGCACAGATACGCAGTATTTT,CASSELVPGTDTQYF
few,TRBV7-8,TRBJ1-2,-,TGTGCCAGCAGCCTGAACAGGGCAAACTATGGCTACACCTTC,CASSLNRANYGYTF
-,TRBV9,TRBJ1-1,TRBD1,TGTGCCAGCAGCGTAGGAGCGGGACAGGGGTTGAACACTGAAGCTTTCTTT,CASSVGAGQGLNTEAFF
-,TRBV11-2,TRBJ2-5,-,TGTGCCAGCAGCTTAGAAGGGAGTGAGACCCAGTACTTC,CASSLEGSETQYF
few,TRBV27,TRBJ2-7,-,TGTGCCAGCAGTATGTGGGACAAAACCTACGAGCAGTACTTC,CASSMWDKTYEQYF
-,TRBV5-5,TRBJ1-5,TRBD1,TGTGCCAGCAGCTTGGATCACAGGGGCAATCGCAATCAGCCCCAGCATTTT,CASSLDHRGNRNQPQHF
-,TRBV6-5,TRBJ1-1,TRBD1,TGTGCCAGCAGTTACCGAATACAGGGGGGGATCACTGAAGCTTTCTTT,CASSYRIQGGITEAFF
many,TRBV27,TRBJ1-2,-,TGTGCCAGCAGTCCAGACCGGTTGGCTAACTATGGCTACACCTTC,CASSPDRLANYGYTF